Detailed here is one T cell receptor beta chain. These data belong to a study of blood T cell repertoires in COVID-19. Whole-study context: From T cells, B-cell-depleted T cells, or PBMCs came the material, which was cDNA or gDNA.

CDR1 LNHDA and CDR2 SQIVND come from the germline V gene (reference sequence). The CDR3 extends over 16 amino acids. V was pared by 3 bases and J by 4 bases, with 17 bases between. TCRdb's copy holds only in-frame clones and misses some; the assay was immunoSEQ multiplex PCR. The sample comprises around 77,000 clones, roughly 85% of which are singletons, and just over 5% rests with the top ten. The rearrangement joins TRBV19 to TRBJ2-3, with D possibly TRBD2 on 6 matching bases. The clonotype originates from a man older than 75 with acute or convalescent COVID-19. Sequenced sample: peripheral blood. CDR3 residues: CASSIGGNPPPDTQYF. The CDR3 coding sequence is TGTGCCAGTAGTATTGGGGGGAACCCCCCCCCAGATACGCAGTATTTT.